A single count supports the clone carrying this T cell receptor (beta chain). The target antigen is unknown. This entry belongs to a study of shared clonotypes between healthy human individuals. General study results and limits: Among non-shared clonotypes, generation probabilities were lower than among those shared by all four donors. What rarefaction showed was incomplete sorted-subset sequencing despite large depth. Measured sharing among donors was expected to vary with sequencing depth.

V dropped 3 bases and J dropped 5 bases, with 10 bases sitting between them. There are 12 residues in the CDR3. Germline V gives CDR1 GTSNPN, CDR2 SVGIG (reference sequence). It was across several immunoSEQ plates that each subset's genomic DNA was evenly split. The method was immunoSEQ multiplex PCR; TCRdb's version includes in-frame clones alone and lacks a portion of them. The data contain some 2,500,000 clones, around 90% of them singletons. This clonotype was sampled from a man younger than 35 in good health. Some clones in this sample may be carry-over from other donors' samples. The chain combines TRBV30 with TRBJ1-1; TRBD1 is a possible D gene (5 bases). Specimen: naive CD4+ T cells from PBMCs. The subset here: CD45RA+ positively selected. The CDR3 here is CAWSGGWTEAFF. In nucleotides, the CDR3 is TGTGCCTGGAGCGGGGGGTGGACTGAAGCTTTCTTT.